Reported below is one T cell receptor beta chain. Its antigen is not known. Germline CDR1 KGHDR, CDR2 SFDVKD. The CDR3 covers 15 residues. V lost 3 bases, J lost 2 bases, and 13 bases lay in between. Each CDR3 protein is one row after TCRdb ran MiXCR on the RT-PCR reads. Of 550,000 to 600,000 distinct CDR3 sequences listed, 12% are singletons. This sample was taken from a study of response to subunit inactivated influenza vaccine. General study results and limits: The authors proposed limited new T cell recruitment per seasonal influenza vaccination.

Source: PBMCs from blood, taken on the day of vaccination. The chain is built from TRBV24-1 and TRBJ2-7, with D possibly being TRBD1 (5 bases). This receptor was taken from a man in his fifties or sixties who received an inactivated influenza vaccine. The CDR3 spells CATSDAITGTYEQYF. Here the CDR3 DNA reads TGTGCCACCAGTGATGCAATCACAGGCACCTACGAGCAGTACTTC.